The 24 T cell receptor beta chains in this list originate from one sample, sequenced in a study of blood T cell repertoires in COVID-19. The method was immunoSEQ multiplex PCR; TCRdb's version includes in-frame clones alone and lacks a portion of them. Here the sample spans about 140,000 clones, roughly 84% being singletons. The specimen sequenced was PBMCs or T cells enriched from blood (not recorded which). The receptor source for this set is a man aged 35 to 55 with acute COVID-19.

The chain recombines TRBV12-3 or TRBV12-4 with TRBJ1-5, with a possible D match to TRBD1 (5 bases). V was pared by 1 base and J by 5 bases, with 6 bases between. There are 13 residues in the CDR3. CDR3 sequence: CASSLEGDQPQHF. CDR3 nucleotide sequence: TGTGCCAGCAGTTTAGAAGGGGATCAGCCCCAGCATTTT.

The chain employs TRBV5-4 and TRBJ2-1, with D possibly TRBD2 on 7 matching bases. The CDR3 is made up of 14 amino acids. CDR1 SGHNT and CDR2 YYREEE come from the germline V gene (reference sequence). V lost 7 bases to trimming and J lost 8 bases, with 19 bases between them. The CDR3 sequence is CASSLGGPQYEQFF. The CDR3 bases are TGTGCCAGCTCCCTCGGGGGGCCCCAATATGAGCAGTTCTTC.

The chain combines TRBV28 with TRBJ1-3; possibly TRBD1 for D (5 bases). With 5 bases removed from V and 0 bases from J, the gap between germline ends came to 11 bases. Looked up from germline, CDR1 is MDHEN and CDR2 is SYDVKM. The CDR3 spans 15 residues. In DNA, the CDR3 is TGTGCCAGCAGTCCTGACAGTATCTCTGGAAACACCATATATTTT. It specifies CASSPDSISGNTIYF.

The V call is TRBV19, the J call TRBJ2-2, with D possibly TRBD1 on 6 matching bases. CDR3 length: 15 residues. Trimming pared 7 bases from V and 1 base from J, leaving 13 bases between. Germline CDR1 LNHDA, CDR2 SQIVND (reference sequence). CDR3 in amino acids: CASTSRGGNTGELFF. Here the CDR3 DNA reads TGTGCCAGTACCTCCAGAGGGGGGAACACCGGGGAGCTGTTTTTT.

V is TRBV5-1 and J is TRBJ2-7; 9 nucleotides match TRBD1. Germline assignment: CDR1 SGHRS and CDR2 YFSETQ. The length of the CDR3 is 14 residues. V was pared by 5 bases and J by 1 base, with 4 bases of the junction left unmatched. CDR3 in amino acids: CASSTGTGSYEQYF. The CDR3 DNA sequence: TGCGCCAGCAGTACCGGGACAGGGTCCTACGAGCAGTACTTC.

The rearrangement joins TRBV7-2 to TRBJ2-3; 13 bases agree with TRBD2. The ends lost 2 bases at V and 6 bases at J; junction bases unmatched: 2. This CDR3 region has 15 residues. Germline V CDR1 and CDR2: SGHTA, FQGNSA. The chain's CDR3 is CASSLTSGGDDTQYF. The DNA for the CDR3 is TGTGCCAGCAGCTTAACTAGCGGGGGGGATGATACGCAGTATTTT.

The CDR3 sequence is CASSGQSNNEQFF. Written as DNA, the CDR3 is TGTGCCAGCAGCGGACAGAGCAACAATGAGCAGTTCTTC. V gene TRBV9 combines with J gene TRBJ2-1; D perhaps matches TRBD1 (5 bases). This CDR3 spans 13 amino acids. In germline, CDR1 is SGDLS, CDR2 YYNGEE. V lost 3 bases, J lost 5 bases, and 9 bases lay in between. The full variable domain, completed using reference TRBV9 and TRBJ2-1, is DSGVTQTPKHLITATGQRVTLRCSPRSGDLSVYWYQQSLDQGLQFLIQYYNGEERAKGNILERFSAQQFPDLHSELNLSSLELGDSALYFCASSGQSNNEQFFGPGTRLTVL.

The chain has TRBV7-9 and TRBJ2-7; 11 bases align to TRBD1. Losses at the gene ends were 2 bases for V and 7 bases for J; bases not matched to a gene: 7. Germline V gene lookup returns CDR1 SEHNR and CDR2 FQNEAQ (reference sequence). This CDR3 region has 15 residues. The CDR3 sequence: CASSLSGQGGVEQYF. The CDR3 DNA is TGTGCCAGCAGCTTATCGGGACAGGGGGGAGTTGAGCAGTACTTC.

This chain uses TRBV10-1 with TRBJ2-1, with 13 bases fitting TRBD2. This CDR3 has 15 residues. J gave up 8 bases and V 6 bases, and 7 bases lay outside the gene matches. Germline loops: CDR1 WNHNN, CDR2 SYGVQD (reference sequence). The CDR3 sequence is CASSAGLAGDDEQFF. Written as DNA, the CDR3 is TGCGCCAGCAGCGCCGGACTAGCGGGAGACGATGAGCAGTTCTTC.

The chain uses TRBV3-1 (or the pseudogene TRBV3-2) and TRBJ2-5; 11 bases are a match to TRBD2. There are 15 residues in the CDR3. Per germline, CDR1 LGHDT and CDR2 YNNKEL (reference sequence). The junction had 1 base not matched to a gene; V was cut back by 1 base and J by 3 bases. In DNA, the CDR3 is TGTGCCAGCAGCCAAGGGGGACTAGCGGAAGAGACCCAGTACTTC. This gives the protein CASSQGGLAEETQYF.

This clone was found a few times. The chain recombines TRBV5-5 with TRBJ2-3; TRBD1 is a possible D gene (5 bases). This CDR3 contains 15 residues. Trimming removed 0 bases at V and 4 bases at J, with 12 bases between. The germline CDR1 and CDR2 sequences are SGHKS and YYEKEE (reference sequence). The CDR3 protein is CASSLEGVWADTQYF. The CDR3 DNA reads TGTGCCAGCAGCTTGGAAGGGGTATGGGCAGATACGCAGTATTTT.

This chain connects TRBV4-3 to TRBJ2-1; D ambiguous. The CDR3 totals 13 residues. V was cut by 1 base and J by 9 bases, with 10 bases left in between. Germline CDR1 reads LGHNA; CDR2 reads YSLEER. The DNA for the CDR3 is TGCGCCAGCAGCCAAGTGGCATCGGGTGAGCAGTTCTTC. This gives the protein CASSQVASGEQFF.

V usage is TRBV7-2 and J usage is TRBJ2-4; tentatively, D is TRBD1 (5 bases). Germline V gene sequence: CDR1 SGHTA, CDR2 FQGNSA. CDR3 size: 14 residues. V gave up 4 bases and J gave up 3 bases, with 10 bases separating them. CDR3 in amino acids: CASSSRQSKNIQYF. The CDR3, as DNA: TGTGCCAGCAGCTCTCGACAGAGCAAAAACATTCAGTACTTC.

The rearrangement joins TRBV3-1 (or the pseudogene TRBV3-2) to TRBJ2-2, with TRBD2 as a possible D gene (5 bases). The CDR3 consists of 13 residues. Germline V gives CDR1 LGHDT, CDR2 YNNKEL (reference sequence). Trimming cost V 1 base and J 13 bases, with 13 bases left between them. The CDR3 region is CASSQGSQDSLFF. The CDR3 coding sequence is TGTGCCAGCAGCCAAGGTAGTCAGGACTCGCTGTTTTTT.

The genes are TRBV7-6 and TRBJ1-5, with D possibly being TRBD1 (5 bases). Trimming shortened V by 3 bases and J by 3 bases, and 6 bases separated the two germline ends. CDR1 and CDR2 from the germline V gene are SGHVS and FNYEAQ. The CDR3 runs to 13 residues. Here the CDR3 reads CASSLDTNQPQHF. CDR3 sequence (DNA): TGTGCCAGCAGCTTGGACACCAATCAGCCCCAGCATTTT.

This chain connects TRBV7-9 to TRBJ1-2; no reliable D call. Germline V gene data show CDR1 as SEHNR and CDR2 as FQNEAQ (reference sequence). The CDR3 is 14 residues long. V lost 1 base and J 7 bases, leaving 13 bases between the germline ends. The CDR3 reads CASSLVLGIGGYTF. CDR3 bases: TGTGCCAGCAGCTTAGTCCTCGGGATTGGTGGCTACACCTTC.

The chain combines TRBV5-1 with TRBJ2-6; the match to TRBD1 covers 8 bases. The CDR3 sequence is 17 residues long. Germline V gene lookup returns CDR1 SGHRS and CDR2 YFSETQ. V dropped 2 bases and J dropped 0; count of bases not matched to a gene: 4. CDR3 protein: CASSFRDRNSGANVLTF. CDR3 sequence (DNA): TGCGCCAGCAGCTTCCGGGACAGGAACTCTGGGGCCAACGTCCTGACTTTC.

This clone was counted between two and nine times. The chain combines TRBV9 with TRBJ1-3; TRBD1 aligns across 7 bases. CDR1 is SGDLS, CDR2 YYNGEE, per germline. The V and J ends lost 4 bases and 0 bases, in that order; junction bases with no gene match: 4. This CDR3 comprises 15 residues. The CDR3 bases are TGTGCCAGCAGCTTTGACAGGGCCTCTGGAAACACCATATATTTT. It encodes CASSFDRASGNTIYF.

The V gene is TRBV9, the J gene TRBJ1-2; 11 bases line up with TRBD1. From germline, CDR1 is SGDLS and CDR2 YYNGEE. The length of the CDR3 is 14 residues. Trimming cost V 4 bases and J 3 bases; bases outside gene matches: 2. This CDR3 is CASSPGQGDYGYTF. The CDR3 coding sequence is TGTGCCAGCAGCCCGGGACAGGGGGACTATGGCTACACCTTC.

The chain joins TRBV6-1 to TRBJ1-4; D ambiguous. CDR1 and CDR2 (germline): MNHNS, SASEGT. CDR3 length: 14 amino acids. V gave up 0 bases and J gave up 12 bases, with 14 bases separating them. CDR3 residues: CASSEASRVGELFF. Written as DNA, the CDR3 is TGTGCCAGCAGTGAAGCGTCGCGCGTCGGGGAACTGTTTTTT.

The CDR3 sequence: CASSAGVGGQPQHF. The CDR3 DNA sequence: TGTGCCAGCAGCGCGGGGGTGGGCGGACAGCCCCAGCATTTT. The J gene is TRBJ1-5, the V gene TRBV9; maybe TRBD1 (5 bases). Trimming removed 3 bases at V and 7 bases at J, with 14 bases between. The CDR3 loop spans 14 amino acids. Germline CDR1 and CDR2: SGDLS and YYNGEE.

In its sample, this clone was seen a few times. V is TRBV2 and J is TRBJ2-3; 12 nucleotides match TRBD2. After removal of 6 bases from V and 3 bases from J, the junction contained 10 bases not matched to a gene. Germline V lookup: CDR1 SNHLY, CDR2 FYNNEI. CDR3 size: 17 residues. The CDR3 DNA sequence: TGTGCCAGCAGACCCACAGTTCTAGCGGGAGGGACAGATACGCAGTATTTT. Translated, it gives CASRPTVLAGGTDTQYF.

The V call is TRBV5-1, the J call TRBJ1-1, with D perhaps matching TRBD1 (5 bases). Germline V lookup: CDR1 SGHRS, CDR2 YFSETQ. The CDR3 totals 12 residues. V was shortened by 7 bases and J by 4 bases, with 11 bases between the two germline ends. Written as DNA, the CDR3 is TGCGCCAGCTTGTTCGGGGGCACTGAAGCTTTCTTT. This gives the protein CASLFGGTEAFF.

The V and J genes are TRBV7-9 and TRBJ2-1; 7 bases are shared with TRBD2. The CDR3 is 17 amino acids. Germline values: CDR1 SEHNR, CDR2 FQNEAQ (reference sequence). J was trimmed by 0 bases and V by 2 bases; bases with no gene match: 7. The CDR3, as DNA: TGTGCCAGCAGCTTATTCGGGGAGGGAAGCTCCTACAATGAGCAGTTCTTC. This codes for CASSLFGEGSSYNEQFF.